This TCR beta chain was captured in a study of radiotherapy plus CTLA-4 blockade in lung cancer (dated by TCRdb to about 2018). About the study as a whole: Among enrolled patients, approximately 18% had an objective response and approximately 30% reached disease control. What the work shows at the level of the full study, not this receptor alone: After treatment with radiotherapy and ipilimumab, TCR clones that came from tumors expanded in the peripheral blood. The strongest predictors of response were reported to be early dynamic shifts in blood T cell clones along with a rise in serum interferon-beta following radiation.

Libraries came from the immunoSEQ multiplex PCR assay. Imported from immuneACCESS, the table was reduced by TCRdb to in-frame sequences with V and J called. These copies leave out some clones; in studies compared against another copy, an unresolved V gene accounts for under half, and the cause of the remainder is not known. Recorded for this sample are about 38,000 clones; about 68% of them occurred a single time. Jointly, the top ten make up 7% to 9.5% of the sample. Comments on this clone: Its antigen is currently not known. Within one base of it there is no much larger clone, and no base qualities were kept.

The study evaluated CTLA-4 blockade (ipilimumab) given together with focal radiation therapy in patients who had chemo-refractory metastatic non-small-cell lung cancer. The CDR3 sequence holds 11 residues, the cysteine and phenylalanine included. This entry keeps only the CDR3 DNA: 33 bases, framed from base 1. The germline V gene yields SNHLY for CDR1 and FYNNEI for CDR2. V is cut by 7 bases and J by 3 bases, and the space between the germline ends is 7 bases. This receptor was obtained from a human donor with non-small cell lung cancer who had stable disease on radiotherapy plus ipilimumab. The sequencing used peripheral blood, collected from a patient treated with radiotherapy plus ipilimumab. The chain employs TRBV2 and TRBJ2-7, with no reliable assignment of the D segment. At the DNA level, the sequence is TGTGCCAGCATCAGAAACTACGAGCAGTACTTC. This codes for CASIRNYEQYF.